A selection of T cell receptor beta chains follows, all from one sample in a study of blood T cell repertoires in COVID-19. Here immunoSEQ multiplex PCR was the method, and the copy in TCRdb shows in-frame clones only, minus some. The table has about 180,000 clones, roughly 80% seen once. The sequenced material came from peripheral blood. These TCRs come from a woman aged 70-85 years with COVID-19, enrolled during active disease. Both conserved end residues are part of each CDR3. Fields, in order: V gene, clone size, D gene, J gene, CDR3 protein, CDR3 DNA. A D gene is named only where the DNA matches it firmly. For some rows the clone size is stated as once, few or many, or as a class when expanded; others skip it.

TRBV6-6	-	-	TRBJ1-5	CASSGGTGRNQPQHF	TGTGCCAGCAGTGGGGGCACAGGGCGAAATCAGCCCCAGCATTTT
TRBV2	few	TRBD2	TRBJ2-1	CASRGRLRENSMGNEQFF	TGTGCCAGCAGGGGTAGGCTGCGGGAGAACTCTATGGGCAATGAGCAGTTCTTC
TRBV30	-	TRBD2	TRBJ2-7	CAWSGFSGNPYEQYF	TGTGCCTGGAGTGGGTTTAGCGGGAACCCCTACGAGCAGTACTTC
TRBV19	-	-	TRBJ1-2	CASSIGGNYGYTF	TGTGCCAGTAGTATCGGGGGGAACTATGGCTACACCTTC
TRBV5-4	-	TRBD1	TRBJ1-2	CASSQGTGNTPNYGYTF	TGTGCCAGCAGCCAAGGGACAGGGAACACCCCTAACTATGGCTACACCTTC
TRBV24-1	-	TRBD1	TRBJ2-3	CATRSFRQGSGDTQYF	TGTGCCACCAGGTCATTTAGACAGGGCTCGGGAGATACGCAGTATTTT
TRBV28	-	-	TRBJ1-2	CASSAQGFGGYTF	TGTGCCAGCAGCGCGCAGGGTTTTGGTGGCTACACCTTC
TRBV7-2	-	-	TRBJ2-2	CASSLEVALTGELFF	TGTGCCAGCAGCTTAGAAGTAGCGTTGACCGGGGAGCTGTTTTTT
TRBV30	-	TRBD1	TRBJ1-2	CAWTRDRGNYGYTF	TGTGCCTGGACCCGGGACAGGGGTAACTATGGCTACACCTTC
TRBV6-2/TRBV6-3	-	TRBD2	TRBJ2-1	CASSTYRLAGGHSYNEQFF	TGTGCCAGCAGTACCTACCGACTAGCGGGAGGCCACTCCTACAATGAGCAGTTCTTC
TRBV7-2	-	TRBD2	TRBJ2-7	CASTPRSGALSYEQYF	TGTGCCAGCACCCCGCGGAGCGGGGCCCTCTCCTACGAGCAGTACTTC
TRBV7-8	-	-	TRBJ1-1	CASSLGYGRMNTEAFF	TGTGCCAGCAGCTTAGGTTACGGCAGGATGAACACTGAAGCTTTCTTT
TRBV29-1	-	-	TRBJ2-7	CSVEDDQTGRYEQYF	TGCAGCGTTGAAGATGATCAAACAGGCCGCTACGAGCAGTACTTC
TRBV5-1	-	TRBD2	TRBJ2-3	CASSSEGLAGVDTQYF	TGCGCCAGCAGCTCCGAGGGACTAGCGGGAGTGGATACGCAGTATTTT
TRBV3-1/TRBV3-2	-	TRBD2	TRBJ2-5	CASSQVNSGREKTQYF	TGTGCCAGCAGCCAAGTTAATAGCGGGAGGGAAAAGACCCAGTACTTC
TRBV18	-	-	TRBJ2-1	CASSPPQTYNEQFF	TGTGCCAGCTCACCACCTCAAACTTACAATGAGCAGTTCTTC
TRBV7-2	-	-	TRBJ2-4	CASSLRAGKNIQYF	TGTGCCAGCAGCTTGCGAGCGGGCAAAAACATTCAGTACTTC
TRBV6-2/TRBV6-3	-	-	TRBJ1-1	CASSLLREGTEAFF	TGTGCCAGCAGTTTACTGAGGGAAGGCACTGAAGCTTTCTTT
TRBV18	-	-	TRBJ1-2	CASSPRVQGKISLGYTF	TGTGCCAGCTCACCACGAGTACAGGGTAAAATATCATTAGGCTACACCTTC
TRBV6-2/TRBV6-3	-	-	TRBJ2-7	CASSYPHLAWGGYEQYF	TGTGCCAGCAGTTACCCACATCTAGCATGGGGAGGCTACGAGCAGTACTTC
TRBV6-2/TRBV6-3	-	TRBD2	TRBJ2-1	CASSYLAGVYNEQFF	TGTGCCAGCAGTTACCTAGCGGGAGTTTACAATGAGCAGTTCTTC
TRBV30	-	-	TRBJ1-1	CAWKQNTEAFF	TGTGCCTGGAAACAAAACACTGAAGCTTTCTTT
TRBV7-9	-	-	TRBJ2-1	CASSLIWSTDAVDNEQFF	TGTGCCAGCAGCTTAATTTGGTCTACTGATGCCGTAGACAATGAGCAGTTCTTC
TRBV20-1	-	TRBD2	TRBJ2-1	CSASGLADNEQFF	TGCAGTGCTAGTGGACTAGCGGACAATGAGCAGTTCTTC
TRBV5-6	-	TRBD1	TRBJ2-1	CASSRTGSYNEQFF	TGTGCCAGCAGCCGGACAGGGAGCTACAATGAGCAGTTCTTC
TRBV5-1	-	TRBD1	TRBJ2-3	CASSPGTGAKDTQYF	TGCGCCAGCAGTCCCGGGACAGGGGCGAAAGATACGCAGTATTTT
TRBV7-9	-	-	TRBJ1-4	CASSPTNRGPNEKLFF	TGTGCCAGCAGCCCTACCAATAGGGGTCCTAATGAAAAACTGTTTTTT
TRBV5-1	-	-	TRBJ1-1	CASSPIPRDWGGTEAFF	TGCGCCAGCAGTCCCATACCACGCGACTGGGGAGGGACTGAAGCTTTCTTT
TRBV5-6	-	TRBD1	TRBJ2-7	CASSRGQTIYYEQYF	TGTGCCAGCAGCCGGGGACAGACAATATACTACGAGCAGTACTTC
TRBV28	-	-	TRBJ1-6	CASSPLSNNSPLHF	TGTGCCAGCAGTCCGTTAAGCAATAATTCACCCCTCCACTTT
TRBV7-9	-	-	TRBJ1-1	CASSPPGTKNTEAFF	TGTGCCAGCAGCCCACCCGGGACAAAGAACACTGAAGCTTTCTTT
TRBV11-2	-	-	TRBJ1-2	CASSGDSYPNYGYTF	TGTGCCAGCAGCGGCGACAGCTATCCAAACTATGGCTACACCTTC
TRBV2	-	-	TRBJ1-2	CASGTRGVYGYTF	TGTGCCAGCGGGACGCGGGGGGTATATGGCTACACCTTC
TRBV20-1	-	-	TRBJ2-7	CSAESYEQYF	TGCAGTGCTGAGTCCTACGAGCAGTACTTC
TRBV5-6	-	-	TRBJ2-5	CASSLRGAETQYF	TGTGCCAGCAGCTTACGAGGAGCAGAGACCCAGTACTTC
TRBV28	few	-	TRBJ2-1	CASSPWEMGDNEQFF	TGTGCCAGCAGTCCTTGGGAGATGGGAGACAATGAGCAGTTCTTC
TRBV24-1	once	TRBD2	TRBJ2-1	CATSAIPGLGSGYEQFF	TGTGCCACCAGTGCCATTCCGGGACTAGGATCGGGCTATGAGCAGTTCTTC
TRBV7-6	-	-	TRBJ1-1	CASSPLGGGGTEAFF	TGTGCCAGCAGCCCCTTAGGCGGGGGGGGCACTGAAGCTTTCTTT
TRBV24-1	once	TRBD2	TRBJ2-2	CATSANRLAGVTGELFF	TGTGCCACCAGTGCGAATCGTCTAGCGGGAGTTACCGGGGAGCTGTTTTTT
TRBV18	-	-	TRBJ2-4	CASSRGQEGNIQYF	TGTGCCAGCTCACGAGGACAGGAGGGGAACATTCAGTACTTC
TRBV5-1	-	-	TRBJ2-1	CASSLGLAATNEQFF	TGCGCCAGCAGCTTGGGACTCGCCGCCACAAATGAGCAGTTCTTC
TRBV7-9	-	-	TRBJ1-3	CASSPRVLSGNTIYF	TGTGCCAGCAGCCCGCGGGTTCTCTCTGGAAACACCATATATTTT
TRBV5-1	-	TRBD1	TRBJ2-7	CASSLEFDRAIDEQYF	TGCGCCAGCAGCTTGGAATTTGACAGGGCTATCGACGAGCAGTACTTC
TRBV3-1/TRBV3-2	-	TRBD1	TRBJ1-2	CASSQESRTGVLLGYTF	TGTGCCAGCAGCCAAGAGTCTAGGACAGGGGTCCTCTTAGGCTACACCTTC
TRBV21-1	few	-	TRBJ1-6	CASTAERDSPLHF	TGTGCCAGCACCGCGGAAAGAGATTCACCCCTCCACTTT
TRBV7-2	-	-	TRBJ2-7	CASSFSRVSREQYF	TGTGCCAGCAGCTTCTCCAGGGTCTCCCGCGAGCAGTACTTC
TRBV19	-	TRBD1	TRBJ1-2	CASSAPGQGPGYTF	TGTGCCAGTAGTGCGCCGGGACAGGGGCCCGGCTACACCTTC